This T cell receptor beta chain emerged from a study of beta chain features in type 1 diabetes. Isolated RNA was reverse transcribed in full, so expressed TCRB transcripts were sequenced. Measured with immunoSEQ multiplex PCR; TCRdb has only the in-frame clones, and not every one. The sample shows hundreds of thousands of clones, 10% to 15% of them seen only once. There are a few counts of this clone. CDR1 is LNHDA and CDR2 is SQIVND in the germline V gene (reference sequence). With 6 bases removed from V and 8 bases from J, the gap between germline ends came to 19 bases. This CDR3 region has 15 residues.

Sequenced: naive CD4+ T cells from blood. The chain employs TRBV19 and TRBJ1-4; the D gene is possibly TRBD1 (6 bases). This clonotype originated in a man younger than 35 in good health. This CDR3 reads CASRDSPDGREKLFF. The CDR3 region has the DNA TGTGCCAGTAGGGACAGCCCAGACGGACGGGAAAAACTGTTTTTT.